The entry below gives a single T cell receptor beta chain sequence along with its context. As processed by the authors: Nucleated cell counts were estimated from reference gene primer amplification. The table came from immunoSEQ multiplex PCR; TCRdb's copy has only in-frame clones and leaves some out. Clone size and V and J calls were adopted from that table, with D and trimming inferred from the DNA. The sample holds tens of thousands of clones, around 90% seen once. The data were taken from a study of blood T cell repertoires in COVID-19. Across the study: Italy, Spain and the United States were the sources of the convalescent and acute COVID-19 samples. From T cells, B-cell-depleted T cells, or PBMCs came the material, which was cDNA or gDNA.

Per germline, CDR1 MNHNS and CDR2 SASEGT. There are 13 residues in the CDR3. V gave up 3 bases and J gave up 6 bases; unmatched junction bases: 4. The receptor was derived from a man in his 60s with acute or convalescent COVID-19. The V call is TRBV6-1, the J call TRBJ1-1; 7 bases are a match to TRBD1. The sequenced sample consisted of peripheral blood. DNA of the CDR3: TGTGCCAGCAGTGAGACAGGGCTAGCTGAAGCTTTCTTT. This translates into CASSETGLAEAFF.